One T cell receptor (beta chain) is described in this entry. Its specificity is not known. This record belongs to a study of OX40 agonist ivuxolimab in advanced cancers. Regarding the study as a whole: At 0.1 to 3.0 mg/kg and by week 6, clonal expansion occurred in CD4+ and CD8+ blood T cells. The specificity for antigen of the expanded peripheral T cells was not determined.

Trimming removed 3 bases from V and 5 bases from J; junction bases left unmatched: 3. From germline, CDR1 is ENHRY and CDR2 SYGVKD. The CDR3 extends over 14 amino acids. Sequenced by immunoSEQ multiplex PCR; TCRdb stores in-frame clones only, minus some. Of 43,000 or so clones listed, approximately 84% were seen once; the top ten hold about 32%. This TCR came from an adult with an advanced solid tumor such as melanoma, head and neck, liver or kidney cancer. The sample was CD4+ or CD8+ T cells sorted from blood, taken in a trial of the OX40 agonist ivuxolimab. The rearrangement links TRBV10-3 to TRBJ2-1; 8 nucleotides line up with TRBD2. CDR3 amino acids: CAISDRGGNNEQFF. CDR3 DNA: TGTGCCATCAGTGACCGCGGGGGGAACAATGAGCAGTTCTTC.